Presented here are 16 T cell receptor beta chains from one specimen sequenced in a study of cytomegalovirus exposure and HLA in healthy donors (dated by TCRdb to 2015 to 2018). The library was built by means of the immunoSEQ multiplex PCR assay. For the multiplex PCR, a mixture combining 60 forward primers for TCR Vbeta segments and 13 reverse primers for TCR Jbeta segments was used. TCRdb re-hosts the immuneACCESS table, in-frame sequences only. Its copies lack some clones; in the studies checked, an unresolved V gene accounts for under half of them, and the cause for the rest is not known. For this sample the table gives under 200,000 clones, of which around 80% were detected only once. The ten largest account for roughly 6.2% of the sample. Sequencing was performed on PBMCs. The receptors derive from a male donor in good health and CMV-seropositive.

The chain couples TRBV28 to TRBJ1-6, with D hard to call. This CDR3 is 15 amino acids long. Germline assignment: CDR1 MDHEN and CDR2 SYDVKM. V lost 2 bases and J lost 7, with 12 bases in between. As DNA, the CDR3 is TGTGCCAGCAGTTTAGGGCAGATGCTGAATTCACCCCTCCACTTT. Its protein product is CASSLGQMLNSPLHF.

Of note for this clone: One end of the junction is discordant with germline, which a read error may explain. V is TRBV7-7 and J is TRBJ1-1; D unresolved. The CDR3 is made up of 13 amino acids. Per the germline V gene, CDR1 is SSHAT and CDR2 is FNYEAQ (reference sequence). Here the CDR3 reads CASSLTQNTEAFF. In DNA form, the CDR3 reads TGTGCTAGCAGCTTAACACAGAACACTGAAGCTTTCTTT. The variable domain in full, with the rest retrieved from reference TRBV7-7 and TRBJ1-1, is GAGVSQSPRYKVTKRGQDVTLRCDPISSHATLYWYQQALGQGPEFLTYFNYEAQPDKSGLPSDRFSAERPEGSISTLTIQRTEQRDSAMYRCASSLTQNTEAFFGQGTRLTVV.

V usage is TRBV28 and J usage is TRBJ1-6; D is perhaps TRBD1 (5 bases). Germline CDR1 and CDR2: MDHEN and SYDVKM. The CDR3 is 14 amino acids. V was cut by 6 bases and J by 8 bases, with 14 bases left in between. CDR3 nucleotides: TGTGCCAGCAGAAGGGGCAGGTCAGATTCACCCCTCCACTTT. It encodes CASRRGRSDSPLHF.

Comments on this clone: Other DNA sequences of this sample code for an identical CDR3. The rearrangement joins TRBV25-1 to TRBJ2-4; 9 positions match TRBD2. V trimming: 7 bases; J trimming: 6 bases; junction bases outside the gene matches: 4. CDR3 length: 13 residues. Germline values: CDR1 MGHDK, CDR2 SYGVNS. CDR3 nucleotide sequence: TGTGCCAGCAAGACTAGCGGACCAAACATTCAGTACTTC. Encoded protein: CASKTSGPNIQYF.

The CDR3 nucleotides read TGTGCCAGCAGCTTAGGACTAGCGGGAGAATCGTACGAGCAGTACTTC. Translating it yields CASSLGLAGESYEQYF. The V and J genes are TRBV7-9 and TRBJ2-7, with 12 bases aligning to TRBD2. The CDR3 totals 16 residues. CDR1 is SEHNR, CDR2 FQNEAQ, per germline (reference sequence). J lost 4 bases, V lost 1 base, and 5 bases had no gene match.

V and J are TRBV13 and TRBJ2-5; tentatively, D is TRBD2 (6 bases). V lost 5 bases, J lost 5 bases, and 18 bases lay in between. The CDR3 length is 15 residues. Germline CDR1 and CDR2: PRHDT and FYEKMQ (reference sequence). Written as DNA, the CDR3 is TGTGCCAGCAGCCCTACGGGAGACCTAAAGGAGACCCAGTACTTC. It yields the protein CASSPTGDLKETQYF.

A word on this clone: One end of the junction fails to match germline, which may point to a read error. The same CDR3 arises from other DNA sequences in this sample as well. This chain's CDR3 is CASQEGETQYF. The CDR3 DNA is TGCGCCAGCCAGGAGGGAGAGACCCAGTACTTC. This sequence joins TRBV6-5 and TRBJ2-5; possibly TRBD2 for D (6 bases). Germline V gene lookup returns CDR1 MNHEY and CDR2 SVGAGI. CDR3 length: 11 amino acids.

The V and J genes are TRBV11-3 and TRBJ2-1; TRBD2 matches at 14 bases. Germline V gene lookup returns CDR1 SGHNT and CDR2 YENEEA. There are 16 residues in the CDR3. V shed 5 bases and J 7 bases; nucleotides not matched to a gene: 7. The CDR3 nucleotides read TGTGCCAGCAGCCCGAGACTAGCGGGAGGGCTAAATGAGCAGTTCTTC. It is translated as CASSPRLAGGLNEQFF.

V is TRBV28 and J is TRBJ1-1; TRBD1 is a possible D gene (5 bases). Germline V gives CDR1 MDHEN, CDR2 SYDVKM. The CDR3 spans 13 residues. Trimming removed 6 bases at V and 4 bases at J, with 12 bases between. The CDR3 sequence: CASSRPGGTEAFF. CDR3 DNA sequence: TGTGCCAGCAGCCGCCCCGGGGGCACTGAAGCTTTCTTT.

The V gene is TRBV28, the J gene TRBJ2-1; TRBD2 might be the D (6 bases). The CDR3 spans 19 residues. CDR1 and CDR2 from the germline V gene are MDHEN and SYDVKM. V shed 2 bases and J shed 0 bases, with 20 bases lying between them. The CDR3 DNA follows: TGTGCCAGCAGTTTAGATAGCCTGAGGCGGGGAAGCTCCTACAATGAGCAGTTCTTC. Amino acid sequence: CASSLDSLRRGSSYNEQFF.

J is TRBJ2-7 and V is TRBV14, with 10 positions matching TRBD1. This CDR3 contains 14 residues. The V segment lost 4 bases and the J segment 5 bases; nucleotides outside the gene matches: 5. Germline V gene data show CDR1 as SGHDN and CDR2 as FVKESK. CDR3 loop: CASSLRDRGDEQYF. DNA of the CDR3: TGTGCCAGCAGCCTCCGGGACAGGGGTGACGAGCAGTACTTC.

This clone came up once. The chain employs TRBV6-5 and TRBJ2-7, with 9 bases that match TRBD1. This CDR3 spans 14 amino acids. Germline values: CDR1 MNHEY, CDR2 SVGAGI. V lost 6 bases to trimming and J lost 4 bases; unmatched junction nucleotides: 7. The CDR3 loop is CASRPQGAGYEQYF. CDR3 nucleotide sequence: TGTGCCAGCAGACCACAGGGGGCAGGTTACGAGCAGTACTTC.

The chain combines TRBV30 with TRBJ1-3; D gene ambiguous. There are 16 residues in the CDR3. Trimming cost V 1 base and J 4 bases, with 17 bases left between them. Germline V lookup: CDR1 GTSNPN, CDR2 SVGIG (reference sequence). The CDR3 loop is CAWSGTRGGVGNTIYF. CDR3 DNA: TGTGCCTGGAGTGGAACTCGGGGTGGGGTAGGAAACACCATATATTTT.

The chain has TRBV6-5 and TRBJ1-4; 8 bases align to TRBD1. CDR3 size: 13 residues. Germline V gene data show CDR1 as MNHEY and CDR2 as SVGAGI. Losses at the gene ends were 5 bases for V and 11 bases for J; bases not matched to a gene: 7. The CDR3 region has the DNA TGTGCCAGCAGTACCCTCGACAGGGGCAAACTGTTTTTT. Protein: CASSTLDRGKLFF.

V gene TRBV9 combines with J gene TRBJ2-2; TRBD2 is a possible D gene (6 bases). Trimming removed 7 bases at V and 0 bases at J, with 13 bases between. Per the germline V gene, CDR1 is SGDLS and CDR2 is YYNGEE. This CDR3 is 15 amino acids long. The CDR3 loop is CASDAGSSNTGELFF. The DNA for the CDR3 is TGTGCCAGCGATGCGGGGAGTTCGAACACCGGGGAGCTGTTTTTT.

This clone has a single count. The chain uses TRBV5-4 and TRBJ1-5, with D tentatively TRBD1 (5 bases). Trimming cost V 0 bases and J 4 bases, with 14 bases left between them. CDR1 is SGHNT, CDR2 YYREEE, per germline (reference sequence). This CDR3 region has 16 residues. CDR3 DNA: TGTGCCAGCAGCTTGGGGGGCGCCCCCCTAAATCAGCCCCAGCATTTT. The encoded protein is CASSLGGAPLNQPQHF.